Below, 3 T cell receptor beta chains from the same sample are listed, as sequenced in a study of blood T cell repertoires in COVID-19 (dated by TCRdb to the early 2020s). The library was made by the immunoSEQ multiplex PCR assay. The clones in this table, taken by TCRdb from immuneACCESS, are in-frame only. Not every clone is retained; where verified, under half of the shortfall comes from an unresolved V gene, and the cause of the rest is unknown. The sample table contains more than 100,000 clones; only one count was recorded for less than 85% of them. Clones ranked in the top ten supply 15% to 20% of the sample. Input material: peripheral blood. These receptors were obtained from an elderly woman with acute or convalescent COVID-19.

This clone was seen a handful of times. This CDR3 reads CASSFGLAFSYNEQFF. Here the CDR3 DNA reads TGTGCCAGCAGTTTTGGACTAGCCTTTTCCTACAATGAGCAGTTCTTC. The chain joins TRBV6-2 or TRBV6-3 to TRBJ2-1; 8 bases match TRBD2. The germline CDR1 and CDR2 sequences are MNHEY and SVGEGT. The CDR3 length is 16 residues. Germline trimming cut 4 bases from V and 1 base from J; bases unmatched to any gene: 6.

The chain is built from TRBV18 and TRBJ2-7, with D perhaps matching TRBD1 (5 bases). The CDR3 length is 15 residues. V shed 6 bases and J shed 5 bases, with 20 bases lying between them. In germline, CDR1 is KGHSH, CDR2 LQKENI. The CDR3 region has the DNA TGTGCCAGCTCCTCCAGTGCATTAGGGGTCGACGAGCAGTACTTC. Encoded protein: CASSSSALGVDEQYF.

The chain has TRBV5-4 and TRBJ2-3; TRBD2 matches 12 bases. Germline assignment: CDR1 SGHNT and CDR2 YYREEE (reference sequence). This CDR3 has 15 residues. Losses at the gene ends were 4 bases for V and 11 bases for J; bases not matched to a gene: 11. CDR3 amino acids: CASSPGLAGAVGQYF. The CDR3 DNA reads TGTGCCAGCAGCCCGGGACTAGCGGGTGCGGTGGGGCAGTATTTT.